The present T cell receptor (beta chain) was sequenced within a study of cytomegalovirus exposure and HLA in healthy donors. Whole-study results and caveats: Common viral pathogens seemed to be connected with several of the most significant clusters, according to a later analysis. The study designated about 160 TCR beta chains cytomegalovirus-associated. Donor immune exposure was known only as CMV serostatus.

The germline CDR1 and CDR2 sequences are SGHAT and FQNNGV. J was trimmed by 4 bases and V by 4 bases; bases with no gene match: 14. The CDR3 consists of 17 residues. To note about this clone: Antigen specificity is unknown.

The PCR made use of 60 Vbeta and 13 Jbeta primers. Sequenced by immunoSEQ multiplex PCR; TCRdb stores in-frame clones only, minus some. The table records some 220,000 clones, around 89% of them present only once. The origin of this receptor is a young woman in good health and CMV-seronegative. Sequencing used PBMCs. The chain has TRBV11-2 and TRBJ1-2, with 8 bases lining up with TRBD1. The CDR3 here is CASSSVRGRTGIYGYTF. The CDR3 DNA reads as TGTGCCAGCAGCTCCGTGAGAGGGAGGACAGGGATCTATGGCTACACCTTC.